The T cell receptor (beta chain) described here comes from a study of response to subunit inactivated influenza vaccine. The germline V gene encodes CDR1 DFQATT and CDR2 SNEGSKA (reference sequence). The CDR3 is made up of 12 amino acids. TCRdb reanalysed the RT-PCR reads using MiXCR and keeps one entry per CDR3 protein. In the table there are a few hundred thousand distinct CDR3 sequences, 20% to 25% of which are singletons. The TCR originated in a man in his fifties or sixties who received an inactivated influenza vaccine. Sequenced material: PBMCs from blood, taken less than 22 months after vaccination. The chain combines TRBV20-1 with TRBJ1-1; D gene ambiguous. In nucleotides, the CDR3 is TGCAGCGGATGGAGTAAGAACACTGAAGCTTTCTTT. It encodes CSGWSKNTEAFF.